This TCR beta chain was found in a study of control samples from healthy donors and cancer patients. The protocol was immunoSEQ multiplex PCR, while the TCRdb copy is restricted to in-frame clones and leaves out a portion. The table shows 400,000 to 450,000 clones, with 75% to 95% occurring only once. The V end lost 0 bases, the J end lost 4 bases, and 6 bases lay between the germline ends. The length of the CDR3 is 13 residues. The rearrangement joins TRBV12-3 or TRBV12-4 to TRBJ1-2, with no clear D. The sample consisted of PBMCs. The source is a middle-aged man with head and neck cancer. The CDR3 DNA follows: TGTGCCAGCAGTTTAGCGCCGACCTATGGCTACACCTTC. Its protein is CASSLAPTYGYTF.